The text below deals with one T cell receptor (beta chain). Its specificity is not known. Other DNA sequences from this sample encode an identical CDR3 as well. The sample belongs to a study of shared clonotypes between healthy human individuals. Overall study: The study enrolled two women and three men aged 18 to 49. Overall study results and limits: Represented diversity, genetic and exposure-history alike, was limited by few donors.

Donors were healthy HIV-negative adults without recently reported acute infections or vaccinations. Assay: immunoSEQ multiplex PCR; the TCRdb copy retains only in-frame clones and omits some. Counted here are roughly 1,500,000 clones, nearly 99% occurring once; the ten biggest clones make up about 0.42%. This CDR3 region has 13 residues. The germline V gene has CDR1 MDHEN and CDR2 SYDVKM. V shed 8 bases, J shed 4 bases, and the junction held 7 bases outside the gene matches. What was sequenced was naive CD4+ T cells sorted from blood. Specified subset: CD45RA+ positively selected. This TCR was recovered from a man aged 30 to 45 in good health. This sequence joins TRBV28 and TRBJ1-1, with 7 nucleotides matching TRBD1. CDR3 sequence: CASSGQGGTEAFF. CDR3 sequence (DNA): TGTGCCAGCTCAGGGCAGGGGGGCACTGAAGCTTTCTTT.